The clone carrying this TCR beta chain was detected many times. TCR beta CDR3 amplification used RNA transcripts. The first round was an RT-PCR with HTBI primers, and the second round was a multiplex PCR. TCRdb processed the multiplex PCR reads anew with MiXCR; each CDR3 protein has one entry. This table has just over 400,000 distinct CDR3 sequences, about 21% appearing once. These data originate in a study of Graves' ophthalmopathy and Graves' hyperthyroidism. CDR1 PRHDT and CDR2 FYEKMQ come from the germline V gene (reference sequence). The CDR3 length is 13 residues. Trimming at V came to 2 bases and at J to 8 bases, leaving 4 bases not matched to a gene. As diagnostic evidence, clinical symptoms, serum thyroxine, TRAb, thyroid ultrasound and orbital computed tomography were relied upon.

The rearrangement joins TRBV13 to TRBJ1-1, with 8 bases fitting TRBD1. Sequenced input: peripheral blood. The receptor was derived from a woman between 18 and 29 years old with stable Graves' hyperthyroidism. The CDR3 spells CASSLRQGWEAFF. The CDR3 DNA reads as TGTGCCAGCAGCTTAAGACAGGGGTGGGAAGCTTTCTTT.